Each of the 19 T cell receptor beta chains below was sequenced from the same sample in a study of cytomegalovirus exposure and HLA in healthy donors. Use of 60 Vbeta and 13 Jbeta primers characterized the PCR. TCRdb keeps only in-frame clones here, not all; method: immunoSEQ multiplex PCR. The sample yields under 200,000 clones, more than 80% seen once. Sequencing input: PBMCs. The origin of the receptors is a woman between 18 and 30 years old in good health and CMV-seronegative.

This CDR3 is CASSPWTGDGETQYF. The CDR3 region has the DNA TGTGCCAGCAGCCCATGGACAGGGGACGGGGAGACCCAGTACTTC. The genes are TRBV7-8 and TRBJ2-5; 9 bases line up with TRBD1. After removal of 5 bases from V and 5 bases from J, the junction contained 9 bases not matched to a gene. The CDR3 extends over 15 amino acids. Germline CDR1 SGHVS, CDR2 FQNEAQ.

J is TRBJ2-7 and V is TRBV5-1; 10 positions match TRBD1. Germline V lookup: CDR1 SGHRS, CDR2 YFSETQ. Trimming took 2 bases from V and 5 from J; bases not matched to a gene: 10. The CDR3 has 16 residues. As DNA, the CDR3 is TGCGCCAGCAGCTTAACGGGACAGGGGAATTGGGACGAGCAGTACTTC. Translation: CASSLTGQGNWDEQYF.

This clone was observed a few times. This chain uses TRBV27 with TRBJ2-1; D might be TRBD2 (6 bases). The V end was cut by 3 bases, the J end by 6 bases, with 9 bases between. Germline V gives CDR1 MNHEY, CDR2 SMNVEV (reference sequence). The CDR3 covers 13 residues. This CDR3 is CASSFRSGNEQFF. In nucleotides, the CDR3 is TGTGCCAGCAGTTTCCGTAGCGGCAATGAGCAGTTCTTC.

This chain connects TRBV30 to TRBJ2-7; a possible D gene is TRBD2 (6 bases). CDR3 length: 14 amino acids. V dropped 2 bases and J dropped 6 bases, with 17 bases sitting between them. Germline lookup yields CDR1 GTSNPN and CDR2 SVGIG (reference sequence). The CDR3 coding sequence is TGTGCCTGGAGTACACTAGCTTTGTATTCCGAGCAGTACTTC. Translation: CAWSTLALYSEQYF.

The rearrangement joins TRBV6-1 to TRBJ1-1; 10 bases are shared with TRBD1. The CDR3 spans 14 residues. After removal of 5 bases from V and 4 bases from J, the junction contained 4 bases not matched to a gene. Per germline, CDR1 MNHNS and CDR2 SASEGT. Here the CDR3 reads CASSTTGGLTEAFF. The CDR3 DNA reads TGTGCCAGCAGTACGACAGGGGGCCTCACTGAAGCTTTCTTT.

This clone has just a few counts. This sequence joins TRBV2 and TRBJ1-1; 7 bases map to TRBD1. From germline, CDR1 is SNHLY and CDR2 FYNNEI. The ends lost 8 bases at V and 3 bases at J; junction bases unmatched: 9. This CDR3 has 14 residues. The CDR3 loop reads CASPKGQGDTEAFF. CDR3 nucleotide sequence: TGTGCCAGCCCGAAAGGGCAGGGGGACACTGAAGCTTTCTTT.

The V gene is TRBV7-9, the J gene TRBJ1-4, with D unclear. This CDR3 spans 13 amino acids. Germline-derived CDR1 and CDR2 are SEHNR and FQNEAQ (reference sequence). V gave up 6 bases and J gave up 3 bases, with 8 bases separating them. The CDR3 sequence: CASSPESNEKLFF. The CDR3 DNA reads as TGTGCCAGCAGTCCCGAGTCTAATGAAAAACTGTTTTTT.

The rearrangement uses TRBV27 and TRBJ2-7; 8 nucleotides align to TRBD2. V lost 3 bases and J lost 6; bases outside the gene matches: 7. The CDR3 runs 14 residues. Germline V gene lookup returns CDR1 MNHEY and CDR2 SMNVEV (reference sequence). The CDR3: CASSFAGGRFEQYF. CDR3 coding DNA: TGTGCCAGCAGTTTCGCGGGAGGAAGATTCGAGCAGTACTTC.

V and J are TRBV11-2 and TRBJ2-7, with 7 bases matching TRBD1. Germline lookup yields CDR1 SGHAT and CDR2 FQNNGV. The CDR3 runs to 17 residues. V was pared by 4 bases and J by 0 bases, with 12 bases of the junction left unmatched. In nucleotides, the CDR3 is TGTGCCAGCAGCTCCGGCAGAACAGGGGTGAGCTCCTACGAGCAGTACTTC. This sequence encodes CASSSGRTGVSSYEQYF.

The gene calls are TRBV9 and TRBJ2-2; a possible D gene is TRBD1 (6 bases). This CDR3 spans 14 amino acids. Germline V gene lookup returns CDR1 SGDLS and CDR2 YYNGEE. With 2 bases removed from V and 4 bases from J, the gap between germline ends came to 9 bases. CDR3 nucleotide sequence: TGTGCCAGCAGCGTGGGGACACTCACCGGGGAGCTGTTTTTT. It specifies CASSVGTLTGELFF. Using reference TRBV9 and TRBJ2-2 for the parts outside the CDR3, the full variable domain is DSGVTQTPKHLITATGQRVTLRCSPRSGDLSVYWYQQSLDQGLQFLIQYYNGEERAKGNILERFSAQQFPDLHSELNLSSLELGDSALYFCASSVGTLTGELFFGEGSRLTVL.

The chain is built from TRBV6-5 and TRBJ1-3, with D unresolved. CDR1 and CDR2 (germline): MNHEY, SVGAGI. The CDR3 runs 15 residues. V was trimmed by 0 bases and J by 6 bases, leaving 12 bases between them. CDR3 in amino acids: CASSYSRADANTIYF. CDR3 nucleotides: TGTGCCAGCAGTTACTCGAGGGCGGATGCAAACACCATATATTTT.

The chain joins TRBV6-1 to TRBJ1-3, with a tentative D call TRBD1 (5 bases). Germline-derived CDR1 and CDR2 are MNHNS and SASEGT. Trimming cost V 3 bases and J 8 bases, with 20 bases left between them. This CDR3 region has 16 residues. CDR3 amino acids: CASSDASRASGDTIYF. The CDR3 DNA follows: TGTGCCAGCAGTGATGCCAGCAGGGCATCCGGAGACACCATATATTTT.

This chain joins TRBV11-2 and TRBJ2-6, with D hard to call. The V gene's germline CDR1 is SGHAT and CDR2 FQNNGV. The CDR3 sequence is 17 residues long. The V and J ends lost 4 bases and 1 base respectively, with 14 bases between them. CDR3 sequence: CASSSPLEKSGANVLTF. The CDR3 bases are TGTGCCAGCAGCTCCCCCTTGGAGAAGTCTGGGGCCAACGTCCTGACTTTC.

V usage is TRBV4-2 and J usage is TRBJ2-2; possibly TRBD1 for D (6 bases). CDR1 LGHNA and CDR2 YNFKEQ come from the germline V gene. V lost 3 bases, J lost 6 bases, and 8 bases lay in between. The CDR3 totals 13 residues. CDR3 bases: TGTGCCAGCAGCCATGACAGGTCCGGGGAGCTGTTTTTT. Translation gives CASSHDRSGELFF.

This clone was seen just once. The chain employs TRBV5-4 and TRBJ1-1, with 11 bases fitting TRBD1. Germline loops: CDR1 SGHNT, CDR2 YYREEE (reference sequence). The CDR3 runs to 16 residues. Trimming removed 4 bases from V and 4 bases from J; junction bases left unmatched: 9. The CDR3 DNA is TGTGCCAGCAGCCCAGGGGACAGGGGGTTAGGCACTGAAGCTTTCTTT. It encodes CASSPGDRGLGTEAFF.

The sample holds a few counts of this clone. This chain connects TRBV9 to TRBJ2-5, with D maybe TRBD2 (6 bases). The CDR3 extends over 16 amino acids. V dropped 0 bases and J dropped 1 base, with 13 bases sitting between them. Per the germline V gene, CDR1 is SGDLS and CDR2 is YYNGEE. The CDR3 reads CASSVGGGDPQETQYF. CDR3 bases: TGTGCCAGCAGCGTAGGGGGCGGGGACCCCCAAGAGACCCAGTACTTC.

This chain connects TRBV6-1 to TRBJ2-7; TRBD2 aligns across 11 bases. V dropped 3 bases and J dropped 1; count of bases not matched to a gene: 8. From germline, CDR1 is MNHNS and CDR2 SASEGT. The CDR3 sequence is 17 residues long. CDR3 DNA: TGTGCCAGCAGTGATTCCCGCGGACTAGCGGGTTCCTACGAGCAGTACTTC. This translates into CASSDSRGLAGSYEQYF.

The rearrangement joins TRBV7-2 to TRBJ2-3, with 8 positions matching TRBD2. CDR3 size: 14 residues. CDR1 is SGHTA, CDR2 FQGNSA, per germline. Trimming took 3 bases from V and 5 from J; bases not matched to a gene: 4. This chain's CDR3 is CASSLGLAGDTQYF. CDR3 DNA sequence: TGTGCCAGCAGCTTGGGGCTAGCGGGAGATACGCAGTATTTT.

The gene calls are TRBV19 and TRBJ2-1; D may be TRBD2 (6 bases). The V end lost 6 bases, the J end lost 0 bases, and 6 bases lay between the germline ends. Germline CDR1 is LNHDA and CDR2 is SQIVND (reference sequence). The CDR3 spans 13 residues. CDR3 in amino acids: CASSGSSYNEQFF. DNA of the CDR3: TGTGCCAGTAGCGGGAGCTCCTACAATGAGCAGTTCTTC.